This T cell receptor beta chain originates from a study of shared clonotypes between healthy human individuals. Overall study results and limits: Some clonotypes were shared by all four sorted-subset donors, while others were not shared. The non-shared ones had lower generation probabilities than the shared ones.

For this clone: As yet, its antigen is unknown.

TCRdb's table, derived via immunoSEQ multiplex PCR, lists solely in-frame clones and lacks some. The sample lists over a million clones; approximately 78% were seen once. Trimming took 1 base from V and 2 from J; bases not matched to a gene: 2. This CDR3 contains 15 residues. Germline CDR1 reads SGHVS; CDR2 reads FQNEAQ. V is TRBV7-8 and J is TRBJ2-1; TRBD2 agrees at 7 bases. What was sequenced was memory CD4+ T cells from PBMCs. Subset in this sample: CD45RA-negative fraction. This sequence originates from a man between 18 and 29 years old in good health. Some clones in this sample may be carry-over from other donors' samples. The CDR3 nucleotides read TGTGCCAGCAGCTTAGTCCTAGCGGCCTACAATGAGCAGTTCTTC. Its translation is CASSLVLAAYNEQFF.